Listed below are T cell receptor beta chains from one sample, sequenced in a study of beta chain features in type 1 diabetes. Data came from immunoSEQ multiplex PCR; TCRdb stores just in-frame clones and leaves some out. The profile shows fewer than 650,000 clones, roughly a sixth of them singletons. Sequencing was done on a sample of naive CD4+ T cells from blood. Source of these receptors: a man between 18 and 29 years old in good health. CDR3s include the opening cysteine and the closing phenylalanine or tryptophan. The D gene is left open where the match is weak. Size values are once, few and many counts, or a class for expanded clones, and some rows have none.

v_call	clone_size	j_call	d_call	cdr3_aa	cdr3_nt
TRBV9	few	TRBJ2-5	-	CASSVGGIEETQYF	TGTGCCAGCAGCGTAGGGGGGATAGAGGAGACCCAGTACTTC
TRBV7-2	-	TRBJ1-1	-	CASSPPEEYEAFF	TGTGCCAGCAGCCCCCCGGAGGAGTATGAAGCTTTCTTT
TRBV4-2	-	TRBJ2-3	TRBD2	CASNAAGLTDTQYF	TGTGCCAGCAACGCAGCGGGGTTGACAGATACGCAGTATTTT
TRBV6-5	-	TRBJ2-1	TRBD2	CASTLAGGAYNEQFF	TGTGCCAGCACTTTAGCGGGAGGTGCCTACAATGAGCAGTTCTTC
TRBV29-1	few	TRBJ1-3	-	CSVDATGGNTIYF	TGCAGCGTTGACGCGACAGGCGGAAACACCATATATTTT
TRBV29-1	few	TRBJ1-2	TRBD1	CSVRKGQGNGYTF	TGCAGCGTACGAAAAGGACAGGGGAATGGCTACACCTTC
TRBV10-3	many	TRBJ1-3	-	CAISGGNTIYF	TGTGCCATCAGTGGTGGAAACACCATATATTTT
TRBV5-1	few	TRBJ1-1	-	CASSLFAQQDTEAFF	TGCGCCAGCAGCTTGTTTGCGCAGCAGGACACTGAAGCTTTCTTT
TRBV4-3	-	TRBJ2-2	-	CASSLNAGLNTGELFF	TGCGCCAGCAGCCTTAACGCGGGGCTGAACACCGGGGAGCTGTTTTTT
TRBV13	few	TRBJ1-3	-	CASRRGNSGNTIYF	TGTGCCAGCAGGCGGGGCAACTCTGGAAACACCATATATTTT
TRBV7-2	-	TRBJ2-1	-	CASSSTSYNEQFF	TGTGCCAGCAGCTCAACCTCCTACAATGAGCAGTTCTTC
TRBV5-1	-	TRBJ2-1	TRBD2	CASTRSGGAYNEQFF	TGCGCCAGCACCCGTAGCGGGGGGGCCTACAATGAGCAGTTCTTC
TRBV4-3	few	TRBJ1-1	-	CASSQEGHRMNTEAFF	TGCGCCAGCAGCCAAGAAGGACACAGAATGAACACTGAAGCTTTCTTT
TRBV18	few	TRBJ2-7	TRBD1	CASSVKGTGQTYEQYF	TGTGCCAGCTCAGTCAAAGGGACAGGCCAAACCTACGAGCAGTACTTC
TRBV6-5	-	TRBJ1-1	TRBD1	CASSYPSGGTTEAFF	TGTGCCAGCAGTTACCCCTCAGGGGGCACAACTGAAGCTTTCTTT
TRBV28	-	TRBJ2-7	TRBD1	CAVRTGTGKGEQYF	TGTGCCGTGCGAACCGGGACAGGGAAGGGCGAGCAGTACTTC
TRBV18	few	TRBJ2-7	-	CASSPTAPYEQYF	TGTGCCAGCTCACCTACAGCCCCATACGAGCAGTACTTC
TRBV4-3	-	TRBJ2-5	-	CASSSNLPGRDVQETQYF	TGCGCCAGCAGCTCTAATCTTCCCGGACGGGACGTACAAGAGACCCAGTACTTC
TRBV29-1	-	TRBJ2-3	-	CSVEDTLGATQYF	TGCAGCGTTGAAGACACCTTAGGCGCTACGCAGTATTTT
TRBV15	-	TRBJ2-1	-	CATSRGDSRSENEQFF	TGTGCCACCAGCAGAGGGGATAGCAGGTCGGAGAATGAGCAGTTCTTC
TRBV11-3	few	TRBJ2-2	TRBD1	CASSLRDRLGTGLTGELFF	TGTGCCAGCAGCTTACGGGACCGTCTCGGGACAGGGCTCACCGGGGAGCTGTTTTTT
TRBV4-3	-	TRBJ2-6	-	CASSLTGPGSSGANVLTF	TGCGCCAGCAGCCTTACCGGACCAGGAAGCTCTGGGGCCAACGTCCTGACTTTC
TRBV4-1	few	TRBJ2-3	-	CASSRVPVSRGPTDTQYF	TGCGCCAGCAGCCGCGTTCCCGTTTCGCGGGGTCCCACAGATACGCAGTATTTT
TRBV6-6	few	TRBJ2-7	TRBD2	CASSYRASGGNYEQYF	TGTGCCAGCAGTTACCGGGCTAGCGGGGGGAACTACGAGCAGTACTTC
TRBV5-6	-	TRBJ2-5	-	CASSWAYQETQYF	TGTGCCAGCAGCTGGGCTTACCAGGAGACCCAGTACTTC
TRBV19	-	TRBJ2-7	-	CASSMRERRREQYF	TGTGCCAGTAGTATGAGGGAAAGGCGACGGGAGCAGTACTTC
TRBV7-9	-	TRBJ2-2	-	CASSLEPVTGELFF	TGTGCCAGCAGCTTAGAACCAGTCACCGGGGAGCTGTTTTTT
TRBV13	few	TRBJ2-4	-	CASSMDAWSAKNIQYF	TGTGCCAGCAGCATGGACGCCTGGTCTGCCAAAAACATTCAGTACTTC
TRBV18	-	TRBJ2-6	-	CASSPTLSGANVLTF	TGTGCCAGCTCACCAACCCTATCTGGGGCCAACGTCCTGACTTTC
TRBV6-5	few	TRBJ1-6	-	CASNAGVLGSPLHF	TGTGCCAGCAATGCGGGAGTGCTGGGTTCACCCCTCCACTTT
TRBV5-1	-	TRBJ2-1	-	CASSTLDEQFF	TGCGCCAGCAGCACCCTCGATGAGCAGTTCTTC
TRBV27	-	TRBJ1-6	-	CASQAGRNSPLHF	TGTGCCAGCCAGGCAGGGCGAAATTCACCCCTCCACTTT
TRBV25-1	-	TRBJ2-1	TRBD1	CAISQGNEQFF	TGTGCCATTTCACAGGGGAATGAGCAGTTCTTC
TRBV5-4	few	TRBJ2-5	TRBD1	CASSGMTGNQETQYF	TGTGCCAGCAGCGGAATGACAGGGAACCAAGAGACCCAGTACTTC
TRBV19	-	TRBJ1-5	TRBD1	CASSISGGSVQPQHF	TGTGCCAGTAGTATATCAGGGGGCTCGGTCCAGCCCCAGCATTTT
TRBV5-1	-	TRBJ1-1	-	CASSLGLGTEAFF	TGCGCCAGCAGCTTGGGTCTTGGGACTGAAGCTTTCTTT
TRBV29-1	once	TRBJ1-1	-	CSVARGSTEAFF	TGCAGCGTTGCTAGGGGGAGCACTGAAGCTTTCTTT
TRBV9	-	TRBJ2-3	TRBD1	CASSAPVGQVHTDTQYF	TGTGCCAGCAGCGCGCCCGTGGGACAGGTGCACACAGATACGCAGTATTTT
TRBV5-1	few	TRBJ2-3	TRBD2	CASRELAGGEADTQYF	TGCGCCAGCAGAGAACTAGCGGGAGGGGAAGCAGATACGCAGTATTTT
TRBV30	few	TRBJ2-3	-	CAWSGRGQADTQYF	TGTGCCTGGAGTGGGCGGGGGCAGGCAGATACGCAGTATTTT
TRBV4-1	-	TRBJ2-1	-	CASSQIGVRYNEQFF	TGCGCCAGCAGCCAAATCGGGGTGAGATACAATGAGCAGTTCTTC
TRBV4-3	few	TRBJ2-2	TRBD1	CASSQDETGANTGELFF	TGCGCCAGCAGCCAAGATGAGACAGGGGCGAACACCGGGGAGCTGTTTTTT